A selection of T cell receptor beta chains follows, all from one sample in a study of T cell repertoires in cytomegalovirus infection. Using its own MiXCR run on the reads, TCRdb lists one record per CDR3 protein. The sample records under 200,000 distinct CDR3 sequences, 9.5% being singletons. The sequencing input was PBMCs. These receptors all come from a human donor in good health (CMV status not recorded). Some clones in this sample may be carry-over from other donors' samples. CDR3s include the opening cysteine and the closing phenylalanine or tryptophan. D genes are given only for firm matches. Part of the rows lack a size; the others show once, few, many or a class for expanded clones.

-,TRBJ2-2,many,TRBV6-2/TRBV6-3,CASSSFPPQANTGELFF,TGTGCCAGCAGTTCGTTCCCGCCCCAAGCGAACACCGGGGAGCTGTTTTTT
-,TRBJ2-7,-,TRBV20-1,CSARMDSSYEQYF,TGCAGTGCTAGGATGGATAGCTCCTACGAGCAGTACTTC
-,TRBJ1-1,many,TRBV6-2/TRBV6-3,CASSSIGVQNTEAFF,TGTGCCAGCAGTTCGATTGGGGTCCAAAACACTGAAGCTTTCTTT
-,TRBJ1-6,many,TRBV11-2,CASSLGSGPYNSPLHF,TGTGCCAGCAGCTTAGGGTCCGGGCCGTATAATTCACCCCTCCACTTT
-,TRBJ1-6,many,TRBV20-1,CSAVTSMLNSPLHF,TGCAGTGCCGTAACCTCGATGTTGAATTCACCCCTCCACTTT
-,TRBJ2-1,many,TRBV7-2,CASSLDRVNEQFF,TGTGCCAGCAGCTTAGACAGGGTCAATGAGCAGTTCTTC
-,TRBJ1-6,few,TRBV3-1,CASSQSGVSYNSPLHF,TGTGCCAGCAGCCAATCTGGAGTGTCCTATAATTCACCCCTCCACTTT
-,TRBJ1-1,-,TRBV25-1,CASSEWGTEAFF,TGTGCCAGCAGTGAGTGGGGTACTGAAGCTTTCTTT
-,TRBJ2-7,many,TRBV7-2,CASSPVSRGESQYF,TGTGCCAGCAGCCCCGTGTCTCGGGGAGAATCGCAGTACTTC
-,TRBJ2-7,many,TRBV7-2,CASSLADNPGITYEQYF,TGTGCCAGCAGCTTAGCGGATAATCCGGGCATTACCTACGAGCAGTACTTC
-,TRBJ2-1,few,TRBV19,CASTAGLGYNEQFF,TGTGCCAGTACTGCGGGGCTAGGGTACAATGAGCAGTTCTTC
-,TRBJ1-2,many,TRBV4-3,CASSPIQGAAGYTF,TGCGCCAGCAGCCCGATACAGGGTGCCGCTGGCTACACCTTC
-,TRBJ1-5,many,TRBV6-1,CASSDGPIAGGQHF,TGTGCCAGCAGCGATGGGCCCATCGCCGGCGGGCAGCATTTT
TRBD1,TRBJ2-4,-,TRBV7-8,CASSLLGGQAAPTAKNIQYF,TGTGCCAGCAGCTTATTAGGGGGACAGGCTGCGCCTACAGCCAAAAACATTCAGTACTTC
-,TRBJ1-4,few,TRBV5-5,CASSRGLGGEKLFF,TGTGCCAGCAGCCGGGGGCTTGGGGGTGAAAAACTGTTTTTT
TRBD1,TRBJ2-3,few,TRBV11-2,CASSLGTGLADTQYF,TGTGCCAGCAGCTTAGGGACAGGGTTAGCAGATACGCAGTATTTT
-,TRBJ2-2,many,TRBV7-8,CASSLRDPLESGELFF,TGTGCCAGCAGCTTACGGGACCCCCTAGAGAGCGGGGAGCTGTTTTTT
-,TRBJ2-3,many,TRBV7-9,CASSSRGPDTQYF,TGTGCCAGCAGCTCCAGGGGACCAGATACGCAGTATTTT
-,TRBJ2-7,many,TRBV7-9,CASSLVSHRNEQYF,TGTGCCAGCAGCTTAGTGAGTCACCGCAACGAGCAGTACTTC
-,TRBJ2-6,many,TRBV7-2,CASSLGKFAGANVLTF,TGTGCCAGCAGCTTAGGGAAGTTTGCTGGGGCCAACGTCCTGACTTTC
-,TRBJ2-7,many,TRBV7-2,CASSLTPSYEQYF,TGTGCCAGCAGCCTTACCCCCTCCTACGAGCAGTACTTC
TRBD1,TRBJ2-7,-,TRBV29-1,CSVEARRGHYEQYF,TGCAGCGTTGAGGCGCGCAGGGGGCATTACGAGCAGTACTTC
-,TRBJ1-1,medium-sized,TRBV7-2,CASSRWGREMNTEAFF,TGTGCCAGCAGCCGATGGGGGCGCGAGATGAACACTGAAGCTTTCTTT
TRBD1,TRBJ1-2,many,TRBV7-2,CASSPQGDYGYTF,TGTGCCAGCAGCCCACAGGGGGACTATGGCTACACCTTC
-,TRBJ2-1,few,TRBV5-6,CASSPTGKYNEQFF,TGTGCCAGCAGCCCAACGGGAAAATACAATGAGCAGTTCTTC
TRBD2,TRBJ2-1,few,TRBV28,CASSLGTSGGKNEQFF,TGTGCCAGCAGTTTGGGGACTAGCGGGGGGAAGAATGAGCAGTTCTTC
TRBD1,TRBJ1-5,-,TRBV12-3/TRBV12-4,CASSPDRGQPQHF,TGTGCCAGCAGTCCGGACAGGGGTCAGCCCCAGCATTTT
-,TRBJ2-1,many,TRBV10-3,CAISTSQAEQFF,TGTGCCATCAGTACCTCTCAAGCGGAGCAGTTCTTC
TRBD1,TRBJ1-6,many,TRBV7-2,CASRSSGTGSRSYSPLHF,TGTGCCAGCAGATCATCCGGGACAGGGAGCAGGTCGTATTCACCCCTCCACTTT
-,TRBJ2-1,few,TRBV4-3,CASSQGTGLGSYNEQFF,TGCGCCAGCAGCCAGGGAACGGGGCTCGGTTCCTACAATGAGCAGTTCTTC
-,TRBJ1-1,-,TRBV6-1,CATREGVGTEAFF,TGTGCCACAAGGGAGGGTGTCGGCACTGAAGCTTTCTTT
-,TRBJ2-1,many,TRBV20-1,CSAPRQVVNEQFF,TGCAGTGCTCCCAGACAGGTGGTTAATGAGCAGTTCTTC
TRBD2,TRBJ2-5,many,TRBV7-3,CASSLATSGVETQYF,TGTGCCAGCAGCTTGGCAACTAGCGGTGTAGAGACCCAGTACTTC
-,TRBJ2-5,many,TRBV7-2,CASTRPGETQYF,TGTGCCAGCACCCGACCGGGTGAGACCCAGTACTTC
-,TRBJ2-4,many,TRBV12-3/TRBV12-4,CASSLAGDRAKNIQYF,TGTGCCAGCAGTTTGGCTGGGGACCGGGCCAAAAACATTCAGTACTTC
-,TRBJ2-1,many,TRBV4-1,CASSQATLDEQFF,TGCGCCAGCAGCCAAGCCACCTTGGATGAGCAGTTCTTC
-,TRBJ2-4,-,TRBV7-2,CASSPDAAIAKNIQYF,TGTGCCAGCAGCCCAGATGCGGCGATAGCCAAAAACATTCAGTACTTC
TRBD1,TRBJ1-5,many,TRBV30,CAWSFRTGRSNQPQHF,TGTGCCTGGAGCTTCCGGACAGGGCGAAGCAATCAGCCCCAGCATTTT
-,TRBJ1-1,few,TRBV14,CASSPRQLATEAFF,TGTGCCAGCAGCCCACGACAACTAGCTACTGAAGCTTTCTTT
-,TRBJ2-1,few,TRBV15,CATSAGSSSLYNEQFF,TGTGCCACCAGCGCCGGGTCGAGCAGTTTATACAATGAGCAGTTCTTC
TRBD1,TRBJ2-5,-,TRBV20-1,CSAMDRGGETQYF,TGCAGTGCTATGGACAGGGGGGGTGAGACCCAGTACTTC
-,TRBJ1-6,once,TRBV7-9,CASSGSGRNNSPLHF,TGTGCCAGCAGCGGGTCCGGGAGGAATAATTCACCCCTCCACTTT
-,TRBJ2-1,-,TRBV7-2,CASCTTSITEQFF,TGTGCCAGCTGCACCACTAGCATCACTGAGCAGTTCTTC
TRBD1,TRBJ2-3,-,TRBV5-1,CASSFGGTGRSDTQYF,TGCGCCAGCAGCTTCGGCGGGACAGGGCGGTCAGATACGCAGTATTTT
-,TRBJ2-6,many,TRBV7-2,CASSPALSGANVLTF,TGTGCCAGCAGCCCCGCTCTTTCTGGGGCCAACGTCCTGACTTTC
TRBD1,TRBJ2-7,many,TRBV19,CASSSGQGLYEQYF,TGTGCCAGTAGTTCGGGACAGGGATTATACGAGCAGTACTTC
-,TRBJ2-7,many,TRBV25-1,CASSEWEVSSYEQYF,TGTGCCAGCAGTGAATGGGAAGTGTCCTCCTACGAGCAGTACTTC
-,TRBJ2-1,many,TRBV7-6,CASSSDGAPVDEQFF,TGTGCCAGCAGCTCCGACGGGGCCCCCGTCGATGAGCAGTTCTTC